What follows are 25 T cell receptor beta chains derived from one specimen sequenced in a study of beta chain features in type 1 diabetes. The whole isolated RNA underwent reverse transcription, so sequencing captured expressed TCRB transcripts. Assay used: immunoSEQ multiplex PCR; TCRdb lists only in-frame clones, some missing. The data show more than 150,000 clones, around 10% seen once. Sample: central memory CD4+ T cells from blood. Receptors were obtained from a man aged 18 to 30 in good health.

The CDR3 DNA reads as TGTGCCAGCAGCTTAGTGGGCAGAATCTCTGGGGCCAACGTCCTGACTTTC. Its translation is CASSLVGRISGANVLTF. The V call is TRBV7-2, the J call TRBJ2-6, with no clear D. This CDR3 is built from 17 residues. Germline-derived CDR1 and CDR2 are SGHTA and FQGNSA. Between the trimmed V and J ends, which lost 1 base and 0 bases, there was a span of 10 bases.

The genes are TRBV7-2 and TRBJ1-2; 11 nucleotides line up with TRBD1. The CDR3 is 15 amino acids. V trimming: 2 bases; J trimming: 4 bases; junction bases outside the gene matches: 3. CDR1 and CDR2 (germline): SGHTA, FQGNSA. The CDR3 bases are TGTGCCAGCAGCTTACCCGGGACAGGGGGCTATGGCTACACCTTC. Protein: CASSLPGTGGYGYTF. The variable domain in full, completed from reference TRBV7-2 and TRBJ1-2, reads GAGVSQSPSNKVTEKGKDVELRCDPISGHTALYWYRQSLGQGLEFLIYFQGNSAPDKSGLPSDRFSAERTGGSVSTLTIQRTQQEDSAVYLCASSLPGTGGYGYTFGSGTRLTVV.

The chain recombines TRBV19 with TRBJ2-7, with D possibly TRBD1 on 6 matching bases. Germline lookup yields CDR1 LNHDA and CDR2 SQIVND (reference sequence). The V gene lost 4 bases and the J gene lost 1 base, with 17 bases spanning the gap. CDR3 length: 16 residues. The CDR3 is CASSRAPPGQSYEQYF. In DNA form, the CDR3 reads TGTGCCAGTAGTAGGGCCCCTCCCGGACAGTCCTACGAGCAGTACTTC.

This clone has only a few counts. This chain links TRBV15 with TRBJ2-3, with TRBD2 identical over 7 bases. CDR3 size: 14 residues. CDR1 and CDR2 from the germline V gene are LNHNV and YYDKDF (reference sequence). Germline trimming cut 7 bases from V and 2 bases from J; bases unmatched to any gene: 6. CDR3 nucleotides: TGTGCCACCAAGCGGGACTCCCACACAGATACGCAGTATTTT. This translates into CATKRDSHTDTQYF.

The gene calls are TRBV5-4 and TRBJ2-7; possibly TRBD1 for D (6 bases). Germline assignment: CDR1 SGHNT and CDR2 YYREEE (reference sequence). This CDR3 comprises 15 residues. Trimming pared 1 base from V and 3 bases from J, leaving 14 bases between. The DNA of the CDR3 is TGTGCCAGCAGCTTGCAGGGGCAGTCCGACTACGAGCAGTACTTC. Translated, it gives CASSLQGQSDYEQYF.

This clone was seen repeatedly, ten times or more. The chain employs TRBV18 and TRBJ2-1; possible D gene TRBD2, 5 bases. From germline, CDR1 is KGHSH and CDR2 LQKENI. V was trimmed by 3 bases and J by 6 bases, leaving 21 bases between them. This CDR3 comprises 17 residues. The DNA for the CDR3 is TGTGCCAGCTCACCCAGACGGGGTCCTAGTAAGGGCAATGAGCAGTTCTTC. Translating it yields CASSPRRGPSKGNEQFF.

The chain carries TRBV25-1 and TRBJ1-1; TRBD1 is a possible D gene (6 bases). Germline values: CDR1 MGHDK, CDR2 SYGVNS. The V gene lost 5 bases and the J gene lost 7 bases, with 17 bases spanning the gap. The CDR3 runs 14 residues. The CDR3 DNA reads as TGTGCCAGCAGTCCCCAAGACAGGTTTGGTGAAGCTTTCTTT. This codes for CASSPQDRFGEAFF.

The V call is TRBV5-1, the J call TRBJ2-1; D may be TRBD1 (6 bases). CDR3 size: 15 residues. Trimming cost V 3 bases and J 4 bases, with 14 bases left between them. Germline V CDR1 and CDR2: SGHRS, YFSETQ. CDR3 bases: TGCGCCAGCAGCTCACAGGGAATTCAATACAATGAGCAGTTCTTC. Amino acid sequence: CASSSQGIQYNEQFF. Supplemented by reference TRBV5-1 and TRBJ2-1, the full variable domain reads KAGVTQTPRYLIKTRGQQVTLSCSPISGHRSVSWYQQTPGQGLQFLFEYFSETQRNKGNFPGRFSGRQFSNSRSEMNVSTLELGDSALYLCASSSQGIQYNEQFFGPGTRLTVL.

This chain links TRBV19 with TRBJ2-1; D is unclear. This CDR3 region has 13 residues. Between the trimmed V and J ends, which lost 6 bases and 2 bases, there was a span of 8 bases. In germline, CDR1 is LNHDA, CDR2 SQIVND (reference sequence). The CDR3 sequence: CASRTPPYNEQFF. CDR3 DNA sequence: TGTGCCAGTAGGACGCCTCCCTACAATGAGCAGTTCTTC.

CDR3 loop: CASSLMETQYF. As DNA, the CDR3 is TGTGCCAGCAGTTTAATGGAGACCCAGTACTTC. The chain couples TRBV28 to TRBJ2-5; D not resolved. CDR1 and CDR2 (germline): MDHEN, SYDVKM. Trimming removed 2 bases at V and 5 bases at J, with 3 bases between. The CDR3 totals 11 residues.

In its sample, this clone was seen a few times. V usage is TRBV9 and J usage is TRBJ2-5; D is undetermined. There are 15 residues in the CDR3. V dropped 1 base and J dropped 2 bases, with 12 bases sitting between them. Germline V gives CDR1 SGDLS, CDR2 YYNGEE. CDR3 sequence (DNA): TGTGCCAGCAGCGTATACGGAACCAGACAAGAGACCCAGTACTTC. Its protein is CASSVYGTRQETQYF.

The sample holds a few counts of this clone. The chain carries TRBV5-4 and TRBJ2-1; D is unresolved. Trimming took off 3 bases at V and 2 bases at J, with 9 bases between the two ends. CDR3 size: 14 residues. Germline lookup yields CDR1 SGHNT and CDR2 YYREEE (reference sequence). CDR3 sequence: CASSSISAYNEQFF. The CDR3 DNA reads TGTGCCAGCAGCTCAATTTCAGCCTACAATGAGCAGTTCTTC.

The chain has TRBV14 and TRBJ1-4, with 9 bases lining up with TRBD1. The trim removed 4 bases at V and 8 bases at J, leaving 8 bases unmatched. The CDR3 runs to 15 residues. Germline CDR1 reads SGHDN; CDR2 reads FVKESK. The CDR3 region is CASSPFRDREEKLFF. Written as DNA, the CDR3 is TGTGCCAGCAGCCCGTTCCGGGACAGGGAAGAAAAACTGTTTTTT.

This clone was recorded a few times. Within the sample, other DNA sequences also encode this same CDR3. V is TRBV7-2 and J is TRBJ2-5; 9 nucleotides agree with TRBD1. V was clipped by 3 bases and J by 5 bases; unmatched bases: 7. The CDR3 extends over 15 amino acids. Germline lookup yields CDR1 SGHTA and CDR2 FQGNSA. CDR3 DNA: TGTGCCAGCAGCTTGGGACAGGGTGTGAAGGAGACCCAGTACTTC. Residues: CASSLGQGVKETQYF.

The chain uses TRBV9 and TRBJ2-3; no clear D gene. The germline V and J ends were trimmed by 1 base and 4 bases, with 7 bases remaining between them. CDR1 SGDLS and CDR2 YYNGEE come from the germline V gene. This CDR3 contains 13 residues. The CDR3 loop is CASSVIGSDTQYF. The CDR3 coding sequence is TGTGCCAGCAGCGTAATCGGTTCAGATACGCAGTATTTT.

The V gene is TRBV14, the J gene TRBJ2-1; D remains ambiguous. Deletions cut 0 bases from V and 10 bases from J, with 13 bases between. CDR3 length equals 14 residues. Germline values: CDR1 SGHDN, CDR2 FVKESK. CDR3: CASSQDWREPEQFF. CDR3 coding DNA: TGTGCCAGCAGCCAAGATTGGCGCGAGCCCGAGCAGTTCTTC.

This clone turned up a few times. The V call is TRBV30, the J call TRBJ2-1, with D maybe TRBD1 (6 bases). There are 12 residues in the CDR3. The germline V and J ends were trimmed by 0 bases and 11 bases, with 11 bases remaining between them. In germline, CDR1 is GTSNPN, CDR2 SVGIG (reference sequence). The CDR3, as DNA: TGTGCCTGGAGTGTACAAACAGGGAAGCAGTTCTTC. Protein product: CAWSVQTGKQFF. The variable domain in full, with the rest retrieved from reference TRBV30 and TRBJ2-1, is SQTIHQWPATLVQPVGSPLSLECTVEGTSNPNLYWYRQAAGRGLQLLFYSVGIGQISSEVPQNLSASRPQDRQFILSSKKLLLSDSGFYLCAWSVQTGKQFFGPGTRLTVL.

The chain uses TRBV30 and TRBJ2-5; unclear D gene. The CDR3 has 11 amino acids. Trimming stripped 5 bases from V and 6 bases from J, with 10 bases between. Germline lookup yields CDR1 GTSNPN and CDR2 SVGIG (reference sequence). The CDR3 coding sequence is TGTGCCTGGGATCTTCGGCAGACCCAGTACTTC. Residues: CAWDLRQTQYF. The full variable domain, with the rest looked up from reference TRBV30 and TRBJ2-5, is SQTIHQWPATLVQPVGSPLSLECTVEGTSNPNLYWYRQAAGRGLQLLFYSVGIGQISSEVPQNLSASRPQDRQFILSSKKLLLSDSGFYLCAWDLRQTQYFGPGTRLLVL.

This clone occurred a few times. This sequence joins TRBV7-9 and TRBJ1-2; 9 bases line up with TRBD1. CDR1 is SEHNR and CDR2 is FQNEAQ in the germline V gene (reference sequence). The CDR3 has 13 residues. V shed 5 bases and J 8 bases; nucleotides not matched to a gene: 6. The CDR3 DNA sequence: TGTGCCAGCAGCCGGGACAGGGAACGAGGCTACACCTTC. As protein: CASSRDRERGYTF.

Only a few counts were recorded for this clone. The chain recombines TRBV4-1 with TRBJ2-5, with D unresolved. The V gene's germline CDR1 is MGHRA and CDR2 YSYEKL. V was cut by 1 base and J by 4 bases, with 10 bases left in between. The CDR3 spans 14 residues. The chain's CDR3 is CASSQARAAETQYF. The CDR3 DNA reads TGCGCCAGCAGCCAAGCCCGGGCGGCAGAGACCCAGTACTTC.

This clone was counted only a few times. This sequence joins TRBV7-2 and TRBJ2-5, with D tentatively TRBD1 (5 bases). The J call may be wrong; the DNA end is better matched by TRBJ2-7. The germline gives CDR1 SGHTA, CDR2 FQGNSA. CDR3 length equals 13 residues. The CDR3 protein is CASSRQGHYEQYF. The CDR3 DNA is TGTGCCAGCAGCCGTCAGGGTCACTACGAGCAGTACTTC.

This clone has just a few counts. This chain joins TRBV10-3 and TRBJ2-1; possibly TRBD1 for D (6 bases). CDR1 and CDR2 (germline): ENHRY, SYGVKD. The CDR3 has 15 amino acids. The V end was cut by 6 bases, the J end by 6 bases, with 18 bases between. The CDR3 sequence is CAISAGALGPNEQFF. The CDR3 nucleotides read TGTGCCATCAGCGCAGGGGCACTCGGACCCAATGAGCAGTTCTTC.

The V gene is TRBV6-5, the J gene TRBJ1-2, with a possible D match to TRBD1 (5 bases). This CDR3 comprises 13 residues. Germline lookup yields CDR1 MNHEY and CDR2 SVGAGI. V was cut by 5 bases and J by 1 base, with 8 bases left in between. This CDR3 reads CASSRQINYGYTF. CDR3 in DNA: TGTGCCAGCAGTAGACAGATTAACTATGGCTACACCTTC.

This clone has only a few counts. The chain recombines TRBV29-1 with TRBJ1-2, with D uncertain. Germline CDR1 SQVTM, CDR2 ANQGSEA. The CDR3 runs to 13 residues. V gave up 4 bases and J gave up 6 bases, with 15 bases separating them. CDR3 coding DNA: TGCAGCGTTGCGAGGAAAAGGGAAGATGGCTACACCTTC. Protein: CSVARKREDGYTF. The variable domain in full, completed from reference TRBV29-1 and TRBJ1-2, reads SAVISQKPSRDICQRGTSLTIQCQVDSQVTMMFWYRQQPGQSLTLIATANQGSEATYESGFVIDKFPISRPNLTFSTLTVSNMSPEDSSIYLCSVARKREDGYTFGSGTRLTVV.

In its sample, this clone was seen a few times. As DNA, the CDR3 is TGTGCCAGCTCCGCGGGACTAGCGGGTGACCAGTACTTC. As protein: CASSAGLAGDQYF. The rearrangement joins TRBV18 to TRBJ2-5; 12 nucleotides match TRBD2. After removal of 6 bases from V and 10 bases from J, the junction contained 6 bases not matched to a gene. The CDR3 totals 13 residues. CDR1 KGHSH and CDR2 LQKENI come from the germline V gene.